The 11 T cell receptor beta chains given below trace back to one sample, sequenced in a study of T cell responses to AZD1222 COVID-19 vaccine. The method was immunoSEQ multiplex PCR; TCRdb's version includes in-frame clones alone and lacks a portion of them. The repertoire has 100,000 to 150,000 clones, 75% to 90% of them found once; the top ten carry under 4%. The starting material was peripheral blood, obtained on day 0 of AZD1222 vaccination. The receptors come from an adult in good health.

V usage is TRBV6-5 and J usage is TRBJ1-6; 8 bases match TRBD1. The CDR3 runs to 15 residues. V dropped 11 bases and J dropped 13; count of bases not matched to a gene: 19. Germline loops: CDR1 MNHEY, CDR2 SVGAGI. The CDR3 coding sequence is TGTGCCGCAGCGGCGCAGTGGGGACAGGCTTCTCCCCTCCACTTT. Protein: CAAAAQWGQASPLHF.

The CDR3 loop is CASSQDSGYNEQFF. CDR3 sequence (DNA): TGCGCCAGCAGCCAAGATTCAGGTTACAATGAGCAGTTCTTC. The chain combines TRBV4-3 with TRBJ2-1; D is ambiguous. Trimming removed 0 bases from V and 4 bases from J, with 7 bases in between. The CDR3 covers 14 residues. The germline V gene encodes CDR1 LGHNA and CDR2 YSLEER.

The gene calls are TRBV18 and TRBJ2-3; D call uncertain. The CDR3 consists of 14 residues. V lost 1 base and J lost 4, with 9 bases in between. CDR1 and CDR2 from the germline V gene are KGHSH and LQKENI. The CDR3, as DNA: TGTGCCAGCTCACCACTGGACGTAGCAGATACGCAGTATTTT. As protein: CASSPLDVADTQYF.

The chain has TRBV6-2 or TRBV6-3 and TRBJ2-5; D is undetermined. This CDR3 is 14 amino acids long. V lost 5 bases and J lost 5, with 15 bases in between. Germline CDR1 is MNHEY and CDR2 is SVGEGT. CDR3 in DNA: TGTGCCAGCAGTGCGGTTTACCAAGCCGAGACCCAGTACTTC. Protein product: CASSAVYQAETQYF.

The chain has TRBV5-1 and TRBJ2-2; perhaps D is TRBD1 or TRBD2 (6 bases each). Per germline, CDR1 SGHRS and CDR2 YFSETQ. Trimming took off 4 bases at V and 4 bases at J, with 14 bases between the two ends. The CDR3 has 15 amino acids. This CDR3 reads CASSVKGGSTGELFF. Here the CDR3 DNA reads TGCGCCAGCAGCGTCAAAGGGGGGTCCACCGGGGAGCTGTTTTTT.

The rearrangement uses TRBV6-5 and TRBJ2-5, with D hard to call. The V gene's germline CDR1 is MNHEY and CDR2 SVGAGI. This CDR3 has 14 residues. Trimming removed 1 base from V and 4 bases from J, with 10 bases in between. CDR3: CASSYFSDGETQYF. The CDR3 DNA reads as TGTGCCAGCAGTTACTTCTCAGACGGAGAGACCCAGTACTTC.

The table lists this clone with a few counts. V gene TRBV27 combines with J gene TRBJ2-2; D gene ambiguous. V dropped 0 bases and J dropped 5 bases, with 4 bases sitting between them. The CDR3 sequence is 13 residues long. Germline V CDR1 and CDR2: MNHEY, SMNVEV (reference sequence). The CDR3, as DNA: TGTGCCAGCAGTTTATCCCGGACCGGGGAGCTGTTTTTT. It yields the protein CASSLSRTGELFF.

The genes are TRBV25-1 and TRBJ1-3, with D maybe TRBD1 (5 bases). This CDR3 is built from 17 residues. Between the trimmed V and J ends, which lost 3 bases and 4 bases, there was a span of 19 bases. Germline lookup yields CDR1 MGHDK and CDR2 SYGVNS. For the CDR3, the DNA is TGTGCCAGCAGTGATTCAGACGGGACGTTCGCGGGAAACACCATATATTTT. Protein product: CASSDSDGTFAGNTIYF.

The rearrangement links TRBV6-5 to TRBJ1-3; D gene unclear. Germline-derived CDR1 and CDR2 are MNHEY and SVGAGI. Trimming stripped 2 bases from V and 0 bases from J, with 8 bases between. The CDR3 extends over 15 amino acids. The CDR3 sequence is CASSYGPPSGNTIYF. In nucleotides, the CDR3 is TGTGCCAGCAGTTACGGGCCACCCTCTGGAAACACCATATATTTT.

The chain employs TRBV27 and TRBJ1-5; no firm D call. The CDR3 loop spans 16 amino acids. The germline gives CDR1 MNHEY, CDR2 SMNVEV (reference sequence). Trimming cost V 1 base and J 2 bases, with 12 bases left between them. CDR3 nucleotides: TGTGCCAGCAGTTTATACGCGGGCTTAGGCAATCAGCCCCAGCATTTT. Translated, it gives CASSLYAGLGNQPQHF.

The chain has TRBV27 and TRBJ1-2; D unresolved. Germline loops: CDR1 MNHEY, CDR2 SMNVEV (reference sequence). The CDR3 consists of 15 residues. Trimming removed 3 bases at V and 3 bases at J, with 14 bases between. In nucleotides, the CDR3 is TGTGCCAGCAGTTTTTTCCGGGGAGGGTACTATGGCTACACCTTC. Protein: CASSFFRGGYYGYTF.